Below, one T cell receptor beta chain is given with its context. As yet, its antigen is unknown. This entry comes from a study of identical twins. General study findings and limits: Excess twin sharing in beta out-of-frame sequences was weaker. Models predicted less out-of-frame TCR alpha sharing in monozygotic twins than was found.

CDR1 and CDR2 from the germline V gene are SGHRS and YFSETQ. CDR3 length: 14 residues. The V end lost 0 bases, the J end lost 2 bases, and 9 bases lay between the germline ends. TCRdb analysed the 5' RACE reads with MiXCR anew, one entry per CDR3 protein. The table shows 1.5 million to 2 million distinct CDR3 sequences, with around 33% occurring only once. Specimen: cord blood. J is TRBJ2-7 and V is TRBV5-1; D tentatively fits TRBD1 or TRBD2 (5 bases each). The TCR was taken from a newborn girl in good health. CDR3 nucleotide sequence: TGCGCCAGCAGCTTGGTGGGGGAGACCTACGAGCAGTACTTC. Encoded protein: CASSLVGETYEQYF.